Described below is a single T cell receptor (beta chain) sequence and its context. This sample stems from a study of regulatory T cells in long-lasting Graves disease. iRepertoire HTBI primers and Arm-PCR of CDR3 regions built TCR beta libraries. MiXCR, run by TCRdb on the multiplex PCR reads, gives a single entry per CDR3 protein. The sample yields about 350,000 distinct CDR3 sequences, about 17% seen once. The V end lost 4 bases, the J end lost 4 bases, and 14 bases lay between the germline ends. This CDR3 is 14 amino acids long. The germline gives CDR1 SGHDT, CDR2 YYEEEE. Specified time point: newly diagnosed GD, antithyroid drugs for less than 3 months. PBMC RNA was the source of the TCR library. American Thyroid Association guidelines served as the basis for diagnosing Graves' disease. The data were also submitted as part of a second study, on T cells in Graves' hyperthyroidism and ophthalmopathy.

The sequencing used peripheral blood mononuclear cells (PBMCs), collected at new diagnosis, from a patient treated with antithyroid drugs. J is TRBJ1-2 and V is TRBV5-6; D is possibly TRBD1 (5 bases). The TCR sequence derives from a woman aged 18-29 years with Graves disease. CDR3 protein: CASSPVRGGYGYTF. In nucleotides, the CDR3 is TGTGCCAGCAGCCCAGTTAGGGGAGGCTATGGCTACACCTTC. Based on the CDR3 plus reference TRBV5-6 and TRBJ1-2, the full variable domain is DAGVTQSPTHLIKTRGQQVTLRCSPKSGHDTVSWYQQALGQGPQFIFQYYEEEERQRGNFPDRFSGHQFPNYSSELNVNALLLGDSALYLCASSPVRGGYGYTFGSGTRLTVV.